The 22 T cell receptor beta chains given below trace back to one sample, sequenced in a study of cytomegalovirus exposure and HLA in healthy donors (dated by TCRdb to the late 2010s). The method was the immunoSEQ multiplex PCR assay. TCRdb provides this immuneACCESS table in a form limited to in-frame rearrangements. Some clones are lacking; in checked studies, under half of them reflect an unresolved V gene, and why the rest are absent is not known. This sample is represented by 120,000 to 150,000 clones; 86% of them were singletons. Nearly 3% of the sample belongs to the ten largest clones. Source material: PBMCs. These receptors were obtained from a man aged 18 to 29 in good health and CMV-seronegative.

The V gene is TRBV10-3, the J gene TRBJ1-2; D possibly corresponds to TRBD1 (5 bases). Germline-derived CDR1 and CDR2 are ENHRY and SYGVKD. CDR3 size: 14 residues. Deletions cut 3 bases from V and 5 bases from J, with 13 bases between. The CDR3 DNA follows: TGTGCCATCAGTGAATGGGGCCAGTCTTATGGCTACACCTTC. It specifies CAISEWGQSYGYTF.

The V call is TRBV5-8, the J call TRBJ2-3, with D possibly matching TRBD2 (6 bases). Looked up from germline, CDR1 is SGHTS and CDR2 is YDEGEE. V was pared by 2 bases and J by 1 base, with 14 bases between. This CDR3 comprises 16 residues. The CDR3 here is CASSLKAGRGTDTQYF. The CDR3 DNA reads as TGTGCCAGCAGCTTAAAGGCGGGGCGAGGCACAGATACGCAGTATTTT.

CDR3 amino acids: CASRVGLAEYNEQFF. DNA for the CDR3: TGCGCCAGCAGAGTGGGGCTAGCGGAGTACAATGAGCAGTTCTTC. This chain uses TRBV5-1 with TRBJ2-1, with TRBD2 identical over 7 bases. This CDR3 contains 15 residues. V shed 5 bases, J shed 4 bases, and the junction held 9 bases outside the gene matches. Germline CDR1 is SGHRS and CDR2 is YFSETQ.

The rearrangement joins TRBV15 to TRBJ2-1; D gene ambiguous. From germline, CDR1 is LNHNV and CDR2 YYDKDF (reference sequence). This CDR3 has 14 residues. V was clipped by 5 bases and J by 1 base, with 9 bases between them. The CDR3 DNA reads TGTGCCACCAGCTGGGCGCAGTCCTACAATGAGCAGTTCTTC. It yields the protein CATSWAQSYNEQFF.

In regard to this clone: Compared with germline, one end of the junction differs, possibly owing to a read error. The chain combines TRBV6-1 with TRBJ2-1, with D tentatively TRBD1 (8 bases). Germline V gives CDR1 MNHNS, CDR2 SASEGT. This CDR3 region has 12 residues. The CDR3: CASSQADRGGIF. In DNA, the CDR3 is TGTGCCAGCAGCCAAGCAGACAGGGGAGGGATCTTC.

The V and J genes are TRBV5-1 and TRBJ2-7, with D perhaps TRBD2 (5 bases). CDR1 and CDR2 (germline): SGHRS, YFSETQ. V was shortened by 0 bases and J by 7 bases, with 8 bases between the two germline ends. This CDR3 is built from 12 residues. The CDR3 DNA reads as TGCGCCAGCAGCTTGGAGGGAGATGAGCAGTACTTC. Protein sequence: CASSLEGDEQYF.

The rearrangement uses TRBV11-1 and TRBJ2-5, with TRBD2 identical over 11 bases. V lost 5 bases, J lost 4 bases, and 12 bases stayed unmatched. There are 17 residues in the CDR3. The germline CDR1 and CDR2 sequences are SGHAT and FQDESV (reference sequence). CDR3 bases: TGTGCCAGCAGCCTTATGGAATTAGCGGGGGGGCCAGAGACCCAGTACTTC. This sequence encodes CASSLMELAGGPETQYF. Drawing the rest from reference TRBV11-1 and TRBJ2-5, the complete variable domain is EAEVAQSPRYKITEKSQAVAFWCDPISGHATLYWYRQILGQGPELLVQFQDESVVDDSQLPKDRFSAERLKGVDSTLKIQPAELGDSAMYLCASSLMELAGGPETQYFGPGTRLLVL.

The chain recombines TRBV27 with TRBJ2-7; 9 positions match TRBD2. The CDR3 spans 14 residues. Losses at the gene ends were 4 bases for V and 3 bases for J; bases not matched to a gene: 4. From germline, CDR1 is MNHEY and CDR2 SMNVEV (reference sequence). The CDR3 protein is CASSYGAGGYEQYF. The CDR3 DNA sequence: TGTGCCAGCAGTTACGGAGCGGGGGGCTACGAGCAGTACTTC.

The chain uses TRBV11-2 and TRBJ2-7; perhaps TRBD1 as D (6 bases). The CDR3 has 14 amino acids. CDR1 is SGHAT, CDR2 FQNNGV, per germline. Deletions cut 5 bases from V and 2 bases from J, with 13 bases between. The CDR3 coding sequence is TGTGCCAGCAGCCAAAGATGGGGGCCCTACGAGCAGTACTTC. Translated: CASSQRWGPYEQYF.

V and J are TRBV30 and TRBJ2-2, with D maybe TRBD1 (5 bases). The CDR3 runs 14 residues. V lost 4 bases and J 1 base, leaving 10 bases between the germline ends. CDR1 is GTSNPN, CDR2 SVGIG, per germline (reference sequence). In DNA form, the CDR3 reads TGTGCCTGGACCACCGACAGGAACACCGGGGAGCTGTTTTTT. It is translated as CAWTTDRNTGELFF.

This clone came up once. The rearrangement joins TRBV11-2 to TRBJ2-2, with D possibly being TRBD1 (6 bases). The CDR3 length is 16 residues. The germline V gene encodes CDR1 SGHAT and CDR2 FQNNGV. The ends were cut back, 4 bases at V and 1 base at J, with 13 bases in the middle. This CDR3 is CASSYRDILNTGELFF. The CDR3 nucleotides read TGTGCCAGCAGCTACCGGGACATCCTGAACACCGGGGAGCTGTTTTTT.

This clone appeared a few times. The chain carries TRBV5-5 and TRBJ1-1; TRBD1 is a possible D gene (6 bases). Between the trimmed V and J ends, which lost 3 bases and 0 bases, there was a span of 12 bases. The V gene's germline CDR1 is SGHKS and CDR2 YYEKEE (reference sequence). The CDR3 has 15 amino acids. CDR3 DNA sequence: TGTGCCAGCAGCTATCCGGGACACCTGAACACTGAAGCTTTCTTT. This translates into CASSYPGHLNTEAFF.

The genes are TRBV28 and TRBJ2-7; perhaps TRBD1 as D (6 bases). Germline CDR1 is MDHEN and CDR2 is SYDVKM. V was pared by 1 base and J by 3 bases, with 10 bases between. The CDR3 loop spans 14 amino acids. DNA for the CDR3: TGTGCCAGCAGTTTATTGGACAGATACTACGAGCAGTACTTC. Its translation: CASSLLDRYYEQYF.

The chain combines TRBV2 with TRBJ2-1; 8 nucleotides match TRBD2. Germline V CDR1 and CDR2: SNHLY, FYNNEI. The CDR3 covers 14 residues. The trim removed 4 bases at V and 6 bases at J, leaving 5 bases unmatched. The CDR3 spells CASSGTSLVNEQFF. The CDR3 DNA reads TGTGCCAGCAGTGGGACTAGCTTGGTCAATGAGCAGTTCTTC.

This sequence joins TRBV28 and TRBJ1-1, with D unclear. The V end lost 3 bases, the J end lost 0 bases, and 11 bases lay between the germline ends. The CDR3 runs to 15 residues. Germline CDR1 and CDR2: MDHEN and SYDVKM. As DNA, the CDR3 is TGTGCCAGCAGTTTGTCAGCCAGGCTGAACACTGAAGCTTTCTTT. This gives the protein CASSLSARLNTEAFF.

V and J are TRBV2 and TRBJ2-3; D gene unclear. This CDR3 region has 14 residues. The V end lost 4 bases, the J end lost 3 bases, and 11 bases lay between the germline ends. In germline, CDR1 is SNHLY, CDR2 FYNNEI. In DNA form, the CDR3 reads TGTGCCAGCAGTGGTAATAGTCCAACAGATACGCAGTATTTT. This gives the protein CASSGNSPTDTQYF.

The CDR3 bases are TGTGCCAGCAGCCCCCCGGGGTGGGGACAGGGCGGATTAGGTGGCTACACCTTC. This sequence encodes CASSPPGWGQGGLGGYTF. The J gene is TRBJ1-2, the V gene TRBV5-8, with TRBD1 matching 9 bases. Germline-derived CDR1 and CDR2 are SGHTS and YDEGEE. Losses at the gene ends were 4 bases for V and 7 bases for J; bases not matched to a gene: 20. CDR3 length: 18 residues.

V is TRBV10-2 and J is TRBJ1-1; D is unresolved. In germline, CDR1 is WSHSY, CDR2 SAAADI. Between the trimmed V and J ends, which lost 8 bases and 3 bases, there was a span of 10 bases. CDR3 length: 12 residues. CDR3 amino acids: CASARLDTEAFF. Written as DNA, the CDR3 is TGCGCCAGCGCGCGGCTTGACACTGAAGCTTTCTTT.

The chain couples TRBV9 to TRBJ2-3; D remains unclear. The CDR3 sequence is 14 residues long. V dropped 4 bases and J dropped 3 bases, with 12 bases sitting between them. Germline CDR1 and CDR2: SGDLS and YYNGEE. The CDR3 here is CASSTSPGTDTQYF. CDR3 in DNA: TGTGCCAGCAGCACTTCACCCGGTACAGATACGCAGTATTTT.

The chain combines TRBV9 with TRBJ2-5, with a tentative D call TRBD2 (7 bases). Germline-derived CDR1 and CDR2 are SGDLS and YYNGEE. Trimming removed 1 base from V and 2 bases from J, with 9 bases in between. The CDR3 sequence is 14 residues long. The CDR3 protein is CASSVRGGQETQYF. The CDR3 region has the DNA TGTGCCAGCAGCGTAAGGGGGGGGCAAGAGACCCAGTACTTC. The full variable domain, with the rest looked up from reference TRBV9 and TRBJ2-5, is DSGVTQTPKHLITATGQRVTLRCSPRSGDLSVYWYQQSLDQGLQFLIQYYNGEERAKGNILERFSAQQFPDLHSELNLSSLELGDSALYFCASSVRGGQETQYFGPGTRLLVL.

This chain connects TRBV7-2 to TRBJ2-1; 10 bases are a match to TRBD2. Looked up from germline, CDR1 is SGHTA and CDR2 is FQGNSA. The CDR3 runs to 15 residues. The junction had 5 bases not matched to a gene; V was cut back by 2 bases and J by 7 bases. The DNA of the CDR3 is TGTGCCAGCAGCTTAAGGCTAGCGGGGGAAAATGAGCAGTTCTTC. This sequence encodes CASSLRLAGENEQFF.

The chain is built from TRBV7-9 and TRBJ1-1, with D unclear. Germline loops: CDR1 SEHNR, CDR2 FQNEAQ (reference sequence). V was shortened by 3 bases and J by 1 base, with 12 bases between the two germline ends. This CDR3 is 15 amino acids long. Here the CDR3 reads CASSLLYPGNTEAFF. The CDR3, as DNA: TGTGCCAGCAGCTTGTTGTATCCGGGGAACACTGAAGCTTTCTTT.